This TCR beta chain emerged from a study of T cell changes during pregnancy in multiple sclerosis. The CDR3 sequence is 16 residues long. The V gene end was trimmed by 5 bases and the J gene end by 4 bases; junction bases not matched to a gene: 7. CDR1 and CDR2 from the germline V gene are LNHDA and SQIVND (reference sequence). This clone showed up just once. The protocol was immunoSEQ multiplex PCR, while the TCRdb copy is restricted to in-frame clones and leaves out a portion. The table lists tens of thousands of clones, 91% of them singletons. The chain couples TRBV19 to TRBJ2-3; 12 nucleotides align to TRBD2. This sample comprised peripheral blood, obtained in the third trimester of pregnancy. The TCR comes from a female donor in good health, enrolled as a control in a pregnancy study. In DNA form, the CDR3 reads TGTGCCAGTAGTGTGACTAGCGGGAGTCCTTCAGATACGCAGTATTTT. Its translation is CASSVTSGSPSDTQYF.